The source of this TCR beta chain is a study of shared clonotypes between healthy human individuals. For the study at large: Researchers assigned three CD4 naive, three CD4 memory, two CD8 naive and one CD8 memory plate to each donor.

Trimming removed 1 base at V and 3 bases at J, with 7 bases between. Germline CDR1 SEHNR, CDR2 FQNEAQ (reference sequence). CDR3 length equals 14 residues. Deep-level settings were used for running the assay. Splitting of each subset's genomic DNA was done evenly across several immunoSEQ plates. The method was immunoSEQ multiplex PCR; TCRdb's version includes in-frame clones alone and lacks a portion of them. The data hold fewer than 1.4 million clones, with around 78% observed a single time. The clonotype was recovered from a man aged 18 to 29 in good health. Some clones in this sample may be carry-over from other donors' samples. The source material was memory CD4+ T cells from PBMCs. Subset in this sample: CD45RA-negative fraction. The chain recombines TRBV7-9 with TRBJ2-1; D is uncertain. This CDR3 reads CASSLVIGYNEQFF. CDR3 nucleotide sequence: TGTGCCAGCAGCTTAGTAATAGGCTACAATGAGCAGTTCTTC.